The clone carrying this T cell receptor (beta chain) was counted once. The antigen is not known. The data derive from a study of T cell responses to AZD1222 COVID-19 vaccine. The assay was immunoSEQ multiplex PCR, and TCRdb's table has in-frame clones only and misses some. Of some 130,000 clones in the sample, 75% to 90% were seen once. Study results and caveats: Sampled repertoires all dated from after the peak T cell response. Reports indicate that nearly half of spike-specific TCRs are directed at unmutated variant regions. Receipt of two AZD1222 doses was followed by a rise in Spike-specific TCR breadth and depth. Most donors were white British and more were female, and clonal diversity was possibly underestimated.

CDR1 and CDR2 (germline): MNHEY, SMNVEV (reference sequence). The length of the CDR3 is 15 residues. V was cut by 4 bases and J by 0 bases, with 12 bases left in between. The receptor was derived from an adult in good health. The chain combines TRBV27 with TRBJ1-1; D is undetermined. Specimen: peripheral blood, collected on day 0 of AZD1222 vaccination. CDR3 amino acids: CASSWAGQLNTEAFF. The CDR3 DNA follows: TGTGCCAGCAGTTGGGCGGGCCAGTTGAACACTGAAGCTTTCTTT.